One and the same sample provided the 12 T cell receptor beta chains below, sequenced in a study of T cell repertoires in cytomegalovirus infection. TCRdb reprocessed the reads via MiXCR and lists one record per CDR3 protein. This repertoire shows fewer than 1,000,000 distinct CDR3 sequences, roughly 30% found once; its top ten account for over 13%. These receptors lack a known antigen. Sequences were derived from cultured CD8+ T cells from PBMCs, sampled from culture after CMV antigen stimulation. Receptors originate from a human donor in good health (CMV status not recorded). Some clones in this sample may be carry-over from other donors' samples.

This chain links TRBV27 with TRBJ1-5; D call uncertain. The length of the CDR3 is 14 residues. CDR1 MNHEY and CDR2 SMNVEV come from the germline V gene (reference sequence). Deletions cut 3 bases from V and 6 bases from J, with 12 bases between. Here the CDR3 DNA reads TGTGCCAGCAGTTTCAGTAGGGCTGGTCAGCCCCAGCATTTT. It is translated as CASSFSRAGQPQHF.

In regard to this clonotype: Given the absence of the conserved phenylalanine or tryptophan at the CDR3 end, a read error is likely. V and J are TRBV20-1 and TRBJ2-3, with D possibly being TRBD2 (7 bases). Per the germline V gene, CDR1 is DFQATT and CDR2 is SNEGSKA (reference sequence). The CDR3 runs 15 residues. Trimming removed 5 bases from V and 7 bases from J, with 22 bases in between. CDR3 DNA: TGCAGTGCTGTAAACTGGGGGGGGGCCGGAAATACGCAGTATTAT. This translates into CSAVNWGGAGNTQYY.

In its sample, this clonotype was seen many times. The V and J genes are TRBV5-6 and TRBJ2-1, with D perhaps matching TRBD2 (6 bases). Germline lookup yields CDR1 SGHDT and CDR2 YYEEEE. The V end lost 4 bases, the J end lost 8 bases, and 25 bases lay between the germline ends. The CDR3 totals 17 residues. The CDR3 loop reads CASSPGLGGFKNDEQFF. The DNA for the CDR3 is TGTGCCAGCAGCCCGGGATTAGGAGGGTTCAAGAACGATGAGCAGTTCTTC. Combining the CDR3 with reference TRBV5-6 and TRBJ2-1 gives the whole variable domain DAGVTQSPTHLIKTRGQQVTLRCSPKSGHDTVSWYQQALGQGPQFIFQYYEEEERQRGNFPDRFSGHQFPNYSSELNVNALLLGDSALYLCASSPGLGGFKNDEQFFGPGTRLTVL.

The rearrangement uses TRBV5-4 and TRBJ2-7; D unresolved. The ends were cut back, 4 bases at V and 7 bases at J, with 15 bases in the middle. Germline assignment: CDR1 SGHNT and CDR2 YYREEE (reference sequence). The CDR3 extends over 13 amino acids. CDR3 in amino acids: CASSRATMREQYF. The CDR3 DNA follows: TGTGCCAGCAGCCGGGCCACAATGCGAGAGCAGTACTTC.

The chain is built from TRBV6-5 and TRBJ2-7; 8 nucleotides align to TRBD1. The CDR3 extends over 14 amino acids. V lost 7 bases to trimming and J lost 0 bases; unmatched junction nucleotides: 5. Germline V gene data show CDR1 as MNHEY and CDR2 as SVGAGI. The CDR3 bases are TGTGCCAGCAAAACCAGGGGGCTCTCCTACGAGCAGTACTTC. Amino acid sequence: CASKTRGLSYEQYF.

This clonotype has just a few counts. The chain employs TRBV12-3 or TRBV12-4 and TRBJ1-2; D is undetermined. Trimming took 1 base from V and 6 from J, leaving 27 bases between them. This CDR3 region has 19 residues. The chain's CDR3 is CASSLGRGGRRYGPDGYTF. The DNA for the CDR3 is TGTGCCAGCAGTTTAGGCCGGGGAGGGAGGAGATATGGGCCCGATGGCTACACCTTC.

In this sample, this clonotype turned up a few times. The V and J genes are TRBV7-9 and TRBJ2-3, with 8 nucleotides matching TRBD2. Per germline, CDR1 SEHNR and CDR2 FQNEAQ (reference sequence). The junction had 6 bases not matched to a gene; V was cut back by 2 bases and J by 2 bases. The CDR3 is 16 residues long. This CDR3 is CASSLPSGGVTDTQYF. In nucleotides, the CDR3 is TGTGCCAGCAGCTTACCCTCGGGGGGGGTCACAGATACGCAGTATTTT.

This clonotype appeared a few times. DNA for the CDR3: TGCGCCAGCAGTGATTACCCCAGGGACAGACCTAACTATGGCTACACCTTC. It is translated as CASSDYPRDRPNYGYTF. This chain connects TRBV10-2 to TRBJ1-2; 7 nucleotides align to TRBD1. Unmatched junction bases numbered 10, after V lost 3 bases and J lost 0 bases. The CDR3 has 17 residues. Looked up from germline, CDR1 is WSHSY and CDR2 is SAAADI.

The J gene is TRBJ2-3, the V gene TRBV6-5, with a possible D match to TRBD2 (5 bases). There are 15 residues in the CDR3. The germline gives CDR1 MNHEY, CDR2 SVGAGI. The ends were cut back, 5 bases at V and 1 base at J, with 13 bases in the middle. CDR3 bases: TGTGCCAGCAGTAACCTAGTGAGGGGCACAGATACGCAGTATTTT. Translation: CASSNLVRGTDTQYF.

The chain joins TRBV5-6 to TRBJ1-1, with a weak D call TRBD1 (5 bases). Germline V gives CDR1 SGHDT, CDR2 YYEEEE. CDR3 length: 17 amino acids. The germline V and J ends were trimmed by 5 bases and 0 bases, with 20 bases remaining between them. The CDR3 loop is CASRAAFPTALNTEAFF. Here the CDR3 DNA reads TGTGCCAGCAGAGCAGCCTTTCCGACAGCCTTGAACACTGAAGCTTTCTTT.

This chain connects TRBV12-3 or TRBV12-4 to TRBJ1-1; D ambiguous. CDR3 size: 14 residues. The V and J ends lost 7 bases and 3 bases respectively, with 15 bases between them. The CDR3 bases are TGTGCCAGCACAACGAGAGGTCTCGACACTGAAGCTTTCTTT. Amino acid sequence: CASTTRGLDTEAFF.

The gene calls are TRBV2 and TRBJ1-1; D remains unclear. Trimming took off 10 bases at V and 2 bases at J, with 14 bases between the two ends. There are 13 residues in the CDR3. Germline CDR1 is SNHLY and CDR2 is FYNNEI. DNA for the CDR3: TGTGCCACCCGTAAGGGTAGAAACACTGAAGCTTTCTTT. Translating it yields CATRKGRNTEAFF.